These 20 T cell receptor beta chains were sequenced from one sample in a study of Ad26.COV2.S vaccination and SARS-CoV-2 variants. The sample's treatment: 19 received Ad26.COV2.S at low or high dose, single or two shots; about 5 received placebo; per-sample allocation not given. Day 63 after the first vaccine or placebo injection was the time point for sampling. The protocol was immunoSEQ multiplex PCR, while the TCRdb copy is restricted to in-frame clones and leaves out a portion. Seen here are 350,000 to 450,000 clones, roughly 90% observed once, and the top ten hold approximately 1.9%. This specimen consisted of peripheral blood, obtained in a trial of Ad26.COV2.S vaccine versus placebo. Every receptor here comes from a person between 18 and 65 years old who received the Ad26.COV2.S COVID-19 vaccine or a placebo.

The chain uses TRBV28 and TRBJ2-6, with 10 positions matching TRBD1. Per germline, CDR1 MDHEN and CDR2 SYDVKM. This CDR3 region has 17 residues. J gave up 1 base and V 4 bases, and 4 bases lay outside the gene matches. CDR3 sequence (DNA): TGTGCCAGCAGTTCGGACAGGGGGTTGTCTGGGGCCAACGTCCTGACTTTC. Its protein is CASSSDRGLSGANVLTF.

The chain is built from TRBV28 and TRBJ2-5; TRBD2 is a possible D gene (6 bases). The CDR3 runs to 15 residues. V lost 4 bases and J 2 bases, leaving 14 bases between the germline ends. Germline V gene data show CDR1 as MDHEN and CDR2 as SYDVKM. CDR3 nucleotide sequence: TGTGCCAGCAGTTCTCCCGGGAGTTTGCAAGAGACCCAGTACTTC. Its protein is CASSSPGSLQETQYF.

This clone showed up just once. This chain uses TRBV9 with TRBJ2-3; 9 bases fit TRBD2. V dropped 5 bases and J dropped 4; count of bases not matched to a gene: 2. Looked up from germline, CDR1 is SGDLS and CDR2 is YYNGEE. CDR3 length: 13 amino acids. The CDR3 here is CASRREGADTQYF. In DNA, the CDR3 is TGTGCCAGCAGGCGGGAGGGAGCAGATACGCAGTATTTT.

V and J are TRBV15 and TRBJ1-1, with TRBD1 matching over 7 bases. Germline V gene lookup returns CDR1 LNHNV and CDR2 YYDKDF (reference sequence). The CDR3 has 12 amino acids. The V and J ends lost 2 bases and 8 bases, in that order; junction bases with no gene match: 2. CDR3 DNA sequence: TGTGCCACCAGCAGACAACAGGGGGAAGCTTTCTTT. Translating gives CATSRQQGEAFF.

The sample holds many counts of this clone. DNA for the CDR3: TGTGCCAGCAGTTTTGGGGGGGACAGGGGACGCTACGAGCAGTACTTC. Its translation is CASSFGGDRGRYEQYF. The chain employs TRBV6-6 and TRBJ2-7, with 10 bases aligning to TRBD1. Unmatched junction bases numbered 9, after V lost 4 bases and J lost 3 bases. The CDR3 runs to 16 residues. Germline lookup yields CDR1 MNHNY and CDR2 SVGAGI (reference sequence).

The rearrangement uses TRBV7-3 and TRBJ2-1; D unclear. The CDR3 is 14 amino acids. The germline V gene encodes CDR1 SGHTA and CDR2 FQGTGA. Trimming shortened V by 0 bases and J by 8 bases, and 11 bases separated the two germline ends. CDR3 coding DNA: TGTGCCAGCAGCTTAACGTTCCCCAACGATGAGCAGTTCTTC. This gives the protein CASSLTFPNDEQFF.

This CDR3 reads CASRPGGGSEAFF. CDR3 in DNA: TGTGCCAGCAGGCCGGGGGGAGGCTCTGAAGCTTTCTTT. The chain couples TRBV28 to TRBJ1-1, with D perhaps TRBD1 (5 bases). Trimming pared 6 bases from V and 6 bases from J, leaving 14 bases between. This CDR3 is built from 13 residues. Germline V CDR1 and CDR2: MDHEN, SYDVKM.

This chain connects TRBV28 to TRBJ1-4; 7 positions match TRBD1. This CDR3 comprises 15 residues. With V trimmed by 6 bases and J by 10 bases, 14 bases remained unmatched. Germline lookup yields CDR1 MDHEN and CDR2 SYDVKM. Here the CDR3 reads CASSPRQGVLVKLFF. The CDR3 DNA sequence: TGTGCCAGCAGCCCGAGACAGGGAGTGCTGGTAAAACTGTTTTTT.

The chain uses TRBV7-9 and TRBJ2-7; D uncertain. The CDR3 extends over 16 amino acids. Trimming shortened V by 1 base and J by 3 bases, and 16 bases separated the two germline ends. The germline CDR1 and CDR2 sequences are SEHNR and FQNEAQ (reference sequence). CDR3 in amino acids: CASSLGGAGGVYEQYF. The CDR3 coding sequence is TGTGCCAGCAGCTTAGGAGGCGCAGGCGGTGTCTACGAGCAGTACTTC.

The V and J genes are TRBV19 and TRBJ2-1; D perhaps matches TRBD2 (6 bases). The CDR3 totals 14 residues. Germline loops: CDR1 LNHDA, CDR2 SQIVND (reference sequence). The V and J ends lost 7 bases and 10 bases respectively, with 20 bases between them. CDR3 sequence (DNA): TGTGCCAGTACGTTGGCGGGATCCCGGGGGGAGCAGTTCTTC. It yields the protein CASTLAGSRGEQFF. Full variable domain (outside the CDR3, taken from reference TRBV19 and TRBJ2-1): DGGITQSPKYLFRKEGQNVTLSCEQNLNHDAMYWYRQDPGQGLRLIYYSQIVNDFQKGDIAEGYSVSREKKESFPLTVTSAQKNPTAFYLCASTLAGSRGEQFFGPGTRLTVL.

This clone was seen a single time. The rearrangement links TRBV5-4 to TRBJ2-1; D may be TRBD1 or TRBD2 (6 bases each). The CDR3 sequence is 14 residues long. Germline V gene sequence: CDR1 SGHNT, CDR2 YYREEE (reference sequence). Between the trimmed V and J ends, which lost 9 bases and 7 bases, there was a span of 20 bases. The CDR3 spells CATTPLQGGNEQFF. The CDR3 nucleotides are TGTGCCACCACCCCTTTACAGGGAGGAAATGAGCAGTTCTTC.

The chain carries TRBV28 and TRBJ2-7; 7 nucleotides align to TRBD1. The CDR3 has 14 residues. Germline V gives CDR1 MDHEN, CDR2 SYDVKM. Losses at the gene ends were 6 bases for V and 4 bases for J; bases not matched to a gene: 9. The CDR3 loop is CASRRQGGAYEQYF. DNA for the CDR3: TGTGCCAGCAGACGACAGGGCGGCGCATACGAGCAGTACTTC.

This clone showed up just a few times. The V and J genes are TRBV18 and TRBJ2-3; 16 bases are a match to TRBD2. J lost 6 bases, V lost 1 base, and 7 bases had no gene match. This CDR3 has 18 residues. Germline V gene data show CDR1 as KGHSH and CDR2 as LQKENI. This chain's CDR3 is CASSPLGLAGGPLDTQYF. The CDR3 DNA is TGTGCCAGCTCACCACTGGGACTAGCGGGAGGGCCATTGGATACGCAGTATTTT.

V gene TRBV2 combines with J gene TRBJ1-5; 9 nucleotides match TRBD1. Germline V lookup: CDR1 SNHLY, CDR2 FYNNEI. CDR3 length: 15 residues. Trimming took 6 bases from V and 6 from J; bases not matched to a gene: 9. The CDR3 region has the DNA TGTGCCAGCAGGCACGACAGGGGGGAAATTCAGCCCCAGCATTTT. It specifies CASRHDRGEIQPQHF.

V gene TRBV2 combines with J gene TRBJ1-5; D ambiguous. Trimming shortened V by 0 bases and J by 7 bases, and 10 bases separated the two germline ends. The CDR3 covers 14 residues. The germline V gene encodes CDR1 SNHLY and CDR2 FYNNEI. DNA for the CDR3: TGTGCCAGCAGTGAAGCATTCGGTACACAGCCCCAGCATTTT. This codes for CASSEAFGTQPQHF.

This clone was observed a few times. The V gene is TRBV7-9, the J gene TRBJ2-1, with TRBD2 matching 7 bases. This CDR3 contains 18 residues. After removal of 4 bases from V and 0 bases from J, the junction contained 12 bases not matched to a gene. CDR1 is SEHNR and CDR2 is FQNEAQ in the germline V gene (reference sequence). In DNA form, the CDR3 reads TGTGCCAGCAGCTCTACGCAGGGCGGGAGAATCTCCTACAATGAGCAGTTCTTC. The encoded protein is CASSSTQGGRISYNEQFF.

In this sample, this clone turned up once. The rearrangement uses TRBV6-4 and TRBJ1-5; D gene ambiguous. The CDR3 consists of 16 residues. Germline CDR1 MRHNA, CDR2 SNTAGT. V lost 4 bases to trimming and J lost 3 bases, with 16 bases between them. CDR3 nucleotides: TGTGCCAGCAGTGGGCGGGAGGACGCCAACAATCAGCCCCAGCATTTT. This codes for CASSGREDANNQPQHF.

The chain links TRBV7-9 to TRBJ2-7, with 11 nucleotides matching TRBD1. There are 15 residues in the CDR3. Germline V lookup: CDR1 SEHNR, CDR2 FQNEAQ (reference sequence). J was trimmed by 5 bases and V by 1 base; bases with no gene match: 4. CDR3 sequence (DNA): TGTGCCAGCAGCTTAGGGACAGGGGGCAAAGACGAGCAGTACTTC. Its translation: CASSLGTGGKDEQYF.

V gene TRBV24-1 combines with J gene TRBJ2-7; 11 bases align to TRBD1. The J segment lost 3 bases and the V segment lost 4 bases, leaving 4 bases of the junction unmatched. Germline values: CDR1 KGHDR, CDR2 SFDVKD. The CDR3 covers 15 residues. The CDR3 bases are TGTGCCACCAGTGACCCGGGACAGGGGGACTACGAGCAGTACTTC. Its translation is CATSDPGQGDYEQYF.

This rearrangement joins TRBV19 to TRBJ2-7, with 7 bases matching TRBD1. From germline, CDR1 is LNHDA and CDR2 SQIVND (reference sequence). With V trimmed by 2 bases and J by 3 bases, 7 bases remained unmatched. The length of the CDR3 is 15 residues. The CDR3 spells CASSINRGDLYEQYF. The CDR3 DNA is TGTGCCAGTAGTATAAACAGGGGTGATCTCTACGAGCAGTACTTC.